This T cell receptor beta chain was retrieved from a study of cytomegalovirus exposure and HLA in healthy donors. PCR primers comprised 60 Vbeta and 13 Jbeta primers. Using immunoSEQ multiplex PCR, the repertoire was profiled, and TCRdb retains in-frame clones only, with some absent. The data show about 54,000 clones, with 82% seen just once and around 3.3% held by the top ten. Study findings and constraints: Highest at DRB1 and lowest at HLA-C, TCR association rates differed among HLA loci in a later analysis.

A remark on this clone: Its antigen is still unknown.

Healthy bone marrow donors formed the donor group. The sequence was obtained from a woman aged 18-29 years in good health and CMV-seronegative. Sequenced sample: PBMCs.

The CDR3 sequence is CASSSSGSRTDTQYF. In DNA, the CDR3 is TGCGCCAGCAGCTCGAGCGGGAGTCGCACAGATACGCAGTATTTT. The chain joins TRBV5-1 to TRBJ2-3, with 8 bases fitting TRBD2. J lost 1 base, V lost 3 bases, and 4 bases had no gene match. Germline V lookup: CDR1 SGHRS, CDR2 YFSETQ. This CDR3 region has 15 residues. The full variable domain, its missing parts supplied by reference TRBV5-1 and TRBJ2-3, is KAGVTQTPRYLIKTRGQQVTLSCSPISGHRSVSWYQQTPGQGLQFLFEYFSETQRNKGNFPGRFSGRQFSNSRSEMNVSTLELGDSALYLCASSSSGSRTDTQYFGPGTRLTVL.